The text below deals with one T cell receptor (beta chain). The entry originates in a study of blood T cell repertoires in COVID-19. Study information: COVID-19 samples, acute and convalescent, were from the United States, Italy and Spain. T cells, B-cell-depleted T cells, or PBMCs provided the cDNA or gDNA that served as material.

From germline, CDR1 is MNHEY and CDR2 SVGAGI. Trimming cost V 10 bases and J 1 base; bases outside gene matches: 10. The CDR3 length is 14 residues. Authors' analysis steps: The assay estimated nucleated cells by amplifying reference gene primers. The table came from immunoSEQ multiplex PCR; TCRdb's copy has only in-frame clones and leaves some out. D and trimming come from the DNA, and the V and J calls and clone size come from that table. This table holds just over 250,000 clones, more than 75% found once. The sequence derives from a woman between 45 and 65 years old with acute or convalescent COVID-19. The gene calls are TRBV6-5 and TRBJ2-7, with 7 bases that match TRBD1. The specimen was peripheral blood. The CDR3 protein is CATFRAGGSYEQYF. CDR3 bases: TGTGCCACCTTTCGGGCAGGGGGATCCTACGAGCAGTACTTC.